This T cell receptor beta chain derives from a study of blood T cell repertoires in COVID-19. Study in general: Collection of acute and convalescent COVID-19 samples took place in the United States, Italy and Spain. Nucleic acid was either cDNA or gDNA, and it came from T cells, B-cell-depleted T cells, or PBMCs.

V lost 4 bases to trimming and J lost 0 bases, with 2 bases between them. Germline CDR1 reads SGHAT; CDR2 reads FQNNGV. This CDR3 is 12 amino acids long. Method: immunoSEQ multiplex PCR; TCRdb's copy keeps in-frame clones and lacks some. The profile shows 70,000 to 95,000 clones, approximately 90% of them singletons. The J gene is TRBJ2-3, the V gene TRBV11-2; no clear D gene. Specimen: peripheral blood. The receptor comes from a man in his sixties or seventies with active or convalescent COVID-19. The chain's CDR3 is CASSSSTDTQYF. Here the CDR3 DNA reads TGTGCCAGCAGCTCTAGCACAGATACGCAGTATTTT.